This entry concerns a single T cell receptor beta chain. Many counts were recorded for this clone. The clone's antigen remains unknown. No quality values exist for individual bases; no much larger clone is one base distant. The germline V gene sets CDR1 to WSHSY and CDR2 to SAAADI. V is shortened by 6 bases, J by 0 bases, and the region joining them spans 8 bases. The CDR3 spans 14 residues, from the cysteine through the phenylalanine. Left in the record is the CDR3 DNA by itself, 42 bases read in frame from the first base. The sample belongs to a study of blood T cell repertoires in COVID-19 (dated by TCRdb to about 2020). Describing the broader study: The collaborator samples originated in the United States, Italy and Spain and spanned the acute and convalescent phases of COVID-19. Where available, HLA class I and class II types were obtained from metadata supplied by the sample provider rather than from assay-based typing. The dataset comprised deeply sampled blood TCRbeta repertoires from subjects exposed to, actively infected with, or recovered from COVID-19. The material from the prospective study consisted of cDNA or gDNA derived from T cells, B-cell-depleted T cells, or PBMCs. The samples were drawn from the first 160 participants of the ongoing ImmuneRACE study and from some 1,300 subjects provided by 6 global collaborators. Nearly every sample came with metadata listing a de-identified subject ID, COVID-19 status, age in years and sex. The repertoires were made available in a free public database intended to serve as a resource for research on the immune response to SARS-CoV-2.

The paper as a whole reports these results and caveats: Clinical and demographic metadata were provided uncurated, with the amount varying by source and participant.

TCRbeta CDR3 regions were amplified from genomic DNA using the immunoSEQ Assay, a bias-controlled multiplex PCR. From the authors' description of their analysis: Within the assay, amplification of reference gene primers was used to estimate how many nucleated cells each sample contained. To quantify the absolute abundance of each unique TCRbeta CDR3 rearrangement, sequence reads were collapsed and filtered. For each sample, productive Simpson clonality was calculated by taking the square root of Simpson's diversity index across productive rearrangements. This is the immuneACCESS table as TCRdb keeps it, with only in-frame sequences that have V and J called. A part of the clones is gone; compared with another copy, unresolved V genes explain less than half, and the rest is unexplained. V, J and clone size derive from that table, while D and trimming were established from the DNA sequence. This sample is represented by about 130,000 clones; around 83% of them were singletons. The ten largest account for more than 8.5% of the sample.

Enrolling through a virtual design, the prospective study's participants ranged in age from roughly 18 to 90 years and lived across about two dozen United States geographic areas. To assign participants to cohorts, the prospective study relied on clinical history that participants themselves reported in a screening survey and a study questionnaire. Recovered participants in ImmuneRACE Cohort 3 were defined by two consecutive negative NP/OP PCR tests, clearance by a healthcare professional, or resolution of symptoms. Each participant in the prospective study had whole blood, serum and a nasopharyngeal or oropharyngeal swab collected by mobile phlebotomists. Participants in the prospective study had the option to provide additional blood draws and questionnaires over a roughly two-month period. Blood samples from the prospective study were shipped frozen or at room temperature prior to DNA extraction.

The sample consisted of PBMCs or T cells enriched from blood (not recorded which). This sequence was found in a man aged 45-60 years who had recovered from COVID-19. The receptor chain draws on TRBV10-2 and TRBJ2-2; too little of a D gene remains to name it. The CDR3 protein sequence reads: CASSTTTNTGELFF. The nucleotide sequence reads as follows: TGCGCCAGCAGCACCACTACGAACACCGGGGAGCTGTTTTTT.